This T cell receptor (beta chain) is from a study of shared clonotypes between healthy human individuals. The study, taken as a whole, reports: Around 5% of naive CD4 clonotypes were shared across a handful of donors.

A CD45RA-negative memory subset and a CD45RA+ naive subset were separated from the CD4+ cells. Method: immunoSEQ multiplex PCR; TCRdb's copy keeps in-frame clones and lacks some. The profile shows around 2.1 million clones, around 95% of them singletons. In the case of this clone: Its specificity is unknown.

V lost 1 base to trimming and J lost 1 base, with 11 bases between them. The CDR3 loop spans 15 amino acids. The germline V gene encodes CDR1 SGHDT and CDR2 YYEEEE. This chain connects TRBV5-6 to TRBJ2-5; D is unclear. This receptor was obtained from a man between 18 and 35 years old in good health. The sample was naive CD4+ T cells sorted from blood. Indicated subset: CD45RA+ positively selected. The CDR3 protein is CASSLSFGPQETQYF. CDR3 DNA sequence: TGTGCCAGCAGCTTGAGTTTTGGGCCCCAAGAGACCCAGTACTTC.